These T cell receptor beta chains were read from a single sample in a study of T cell clonotyping in hematopoietic cell transplantation. This table comes from immunoSEQ multiplex PCR, and its TCRdb copy is limited to in-frame clones, with some not included. This table has several thousand clones, around nine tenths appearing once. The sequences come from peripheral blood mononuclear cells, collected 100 days after allogeneic stem cell transplant. These TCRs come from a female patient aged 40-50 years who had an allogeneic stem cell transplant from a related donor, so the T cells may come from the graft donor. Some clones in this sample may be carry-over from other donors' samples. Each CDR3 is given with its conserved first and last residue.

TRBV25-1	TRBJ2-7	CASSELASGRAGEQYF
TRBV6-5	TRBJ2-1	CATQTGGEQFF
TRBV29-1	TRBJ2-3	CSAGTSSADTQYF
TRBV29-1	TRBJ2-3	CSVFPGGRGTQYF
TRBV30	TRBJ2-7	CAWSPLWGRFEQYF
TRBV10-3	TRBJ2-5	CAIKGQGLWTQYF
TRBV5-6	TRBJ2-7	CASSYGQYEQYF
TRBV19	TRBJ2-1	CASSIRTSGPYNEQFF
TRBV21-1	TRBJ1-2	CASSKGETLGYGYTF
TRBV7-9	TRBJ1-4	CASSEQGWEKLFF
TRBV10-3	TRBJ2-7	CAISEGWTSGRQEQYF
TRBV4-3	TRBJ2-7	CASSQGGRTVEQYF
TRBV30	NA	CAWRHLGTGVYEQYF
TRBV7-8	TRBJ2-2	CASSLSVGPRAGELFF
TRBV27	TRBJ2-7	CASSTVREYEQYF
TRBV29-1	TRBJ1-2	CSVLSPGGYTF
TRBV5-6	TRBJ2-6	CASSLELYPGQANVLTF
TRBV29-1	TRBJ2-2	CSVDISNTGELFF
TRBV11-3	TRBJ1-1	CASSLDRLAAGTEAFF
TRBV6-4	TRBJ2-1	CASSDSAELNEQFF
TRBV7-9	TRBJ1-2	CASSQGGSGNYGYTF
TRBV15	TRBJ2-5	CATRGGGETQYF
TRBV28	TRBJ1-5	CASSFGTRRVGFYSNQPQHF
TRBV12-5	TRBJ2-7	CASGLVTEEQYF
TRBV6-1	TRBJ2-3	CASSEEVGHTQYF
TRBV11-2	TRBJ2-7	CASRPSSGSYEQYF
TRBV5-1	TRBJ2-1	CASSLGGGTYNEQFF
TRBV5-1	TRBJ2-1	CASSLGGRREENEQFF
TRBV18	TRBJ1-2	CASSPPGQAYGYTF
TRBV11-2	TRBJ2-6	CASSLVGGTGANVLTF
TRBV15	TRBJ1-5	CATSRDVRRGANQPQHF
TRBV28	TRBJ1-6	CASSLSTGRTLHF
TRBV27	TRBJ1-4	CASRYTGATNEKLFF
TRBV12-5	TRBJ2-3	CASGLVAEWSTDTQYF
TRBV5-1	TRBJ2-3	CASSLVAVAGTDTQYF
TRBV10-3	TRBJ1-3	CAISEVRGSGNTIYF
TRBV5-6	TRBJ2-7	CASSLGGTGIEQYF
TRBV5-4	TRBJ2-7	CASSLDQNGPHEQYF
TRBV16	TRBJ1-2	CASSPPGTYGYTF
TRBV14	TRBJ2-3	CASSLPGLASSSTDTQYF
TRBV27	TRBJ2-7	CASSLLAGSFYEQYF